The next 32 T cell receptor beta chains were all read from a single sample in a study of blood T cells in healthy people across ages. Primers used in a second PCR of roughly 6 to 11 cycles were a sample-barcoded 5' primer and a J-beta primer mix. TCRdb reprocessed the 5' RACE reads via MiXCR and lists one record per CDR3 protein. Of approximately 900,000 distinct CDR3 sequences in the sample, roughly 50% were seen once. Sequencing was done on a sample of blood. These receptors came from a man aged 30-40 years in good health.

The chain couples TRBV7-9 to TRBJ2-5; D remains ambiguous. Germline lookup yields CDR1 SEHNR and CDR2 FQNEAQ (reference sequence). The CDR3 runs to 13 residues. The germline V and J ends were trimmed by 5 bases and 3 bases, with 10 bases remaining between them. The CDR3 here is CASSTRLEETQYF. The DNA for the CDR3 is TGTGCCAGCAGCACGCGACTCGAAGAGACCCAGTACTTC.

The CDR3 bases are TGTGCCAGCAGTTATTACAAGAACACTGAAGCTTTCTTT. This sequence encodes CASSYYKNTEAFF. The rearrangement joins TRBV6-5 to TRBJ1-1; the D is unclear. This CDR3 contains 13 residues. V shed 3 bases and J shed 1 base, with 6 bases lying between them. Looked up from germline, CDR1 is MNHEY and CDR2 is SVGAGI.

The chain has TRBV29-1 and TRBJ2-4; 9 positions match TRBD1. After removal of 3 bases from V and 3 bases from J, the junction contained 0 bases not matched to a gene. The germline V gene encodes CDR1 SQVTM and CDR2 ANQGSEA. The CDR3 covers 13 residues. Written as DNA, the CDR3 is TGCAGCGTTGAGGGACAGGGCAAAAACATTCAGTACTTC. It encodes CSVEGQGKNIQYF.

The chain couples TRBV6-4 to TRBJ1-6; D is uncertain. Trimming took off 6 bases at V and 11 bases at J, with 17 bases between the two ends. The CDR3 loop spans 14 amino acids. Germline CDR1 MRHNA, CDR2 SNTAGT. This CDR3 is CASSPGPEVTPLHF. CDR3 DNA: TGTGCCAGCAGCCCCGGGCCCGAGGTTACACCCCTCCACTTT.

This clonotype was counted a few times. The CDR3 bases are TGTGCCAGCAGTTTAACCGGGACAGCCCCCTACGAGCAGTACTTC. Its protein product is CASSLTGTAPYEQYF. The genes are TRBV6-5 and TRBJ2-7, with TRBD1 matching 7 bases. The CDR3 loop spans 15 amino acids. Germline CDR1 and CDR2: MNHEY and SVGAGI. V lost 4 bases to trimming and J lost 2 bases; unmatched junction nucleotides: 8.

This chain links TRBV14 with TRBJ2-2, with TRBD2 as a possible D gene (6 bases). The CDR3 extends over 16 amino acids. CDR1 is SGHDN, CDR2 FVKESK, per germline. Deletions cut 4 bases from V and 2 bases from J, with 14 bases between. CDR3 nucleotide sequence: TGTGCCAGCAGCCCCTGGGCGGGGTCTAACACCGGGGAGCTGTTTTTT. Its protein is CASSPWAGSNTGELFF. Full variable domain (remainder filled in from reference TRBV14 and TRBJ2-2): EAGVTQFPSHSVIEKGQTVTLRCDPISGHDNLYWYRRVMGKEIKFLLHFVKESKQDESGMPNNRFLAERTGGTYSTLKVQPAELEDSGVYFCASSPWAGSNTGELFFGEGSRLTVL.

This chain links TRBV6-1 with TRBJ2-3, with D maybe TRBD2 (6 bases). Germline lookup yields CDR1 MNHNS and CDR2 SASEGT. There are 14 residues in the CDR3. V was pared by 4 bases and J by 4 bases, with 12 bases between. CDR3 bases: TGTGCCAGCAGTGGGGGACTCCCGGCAGATACGCAGTATTTT. Its protein is CASSGGLPADTQYF.

This clonotype showed up just a few times. The CDR3 DNA is TGCAGCGTTGAAGATCCCCAGACAGGGATAACCGGGGAGCTGTTTTTT. This codes for CSVEDPQTGITGELFF. The rearrangement links TRBV29-1 to TRBJ2-2, with 7 nucleotides matching TRBD1. Germline V lookup: CDR1 SQVTM, CDR2 ANQGSEA. J was trimmed by 5 bases and V by 0 bases; bases with no gene match: 9. CDR3 length equals 16 residues.

This clonotype was observed once. The gene calls are TRBV7-9 and TRBJ1-1; D is undetermined. V dropped 5 bases and J dropped 3 bases, with 13 bases sitting between them. This CDR3 is built from 14 residues. CDR1 SEHNR and CDR2 FQNEAQ come from the germline V gene (reference sequence). CDR3 sequence: CASSVASAYTEAFF. CDR3 DNA sequence: TGTGCCAGCAGCGTGGCGTCAGCCTACACTGAAGCTTTCTTT. The entire variable domain, with the rest obtained from reference TRBV7-9 and TRBJ1-1, is as follows: DTGVSQNPRHKITKRGQNVTFRCDPISEHNRLYWYRQTLGQGPEFLTYFQNEAQLEKSRLLSDRFSAERPKGSFSTLEIQRTEQGDSAMYLCASSVASAYTEAFFGQGTRLTVV.

At least ten counts were recorded for this clonotype. The chain combines TRBV4-2 with TRBJ1-1; D uncertain. Germline V gives CDR1 LGHNA, CDR2 YNFKEQ. This CDR3 is 14 amino acids long. Trimming stripped 2 bases from V and 1 base from J, with 8 bases between. Written as DNA, the CDR3 is TGTGCCAGCAGCCAAATGTGGGAGAACACTGAAGCTTTCTTT. This encodes CASSQMWENTEAFF.

A few counts support this clonotype. The chain carries TRBV29-1 and TRBJ2-5; D is uncertain. V lost 6 bases to trimming and J lost 1 base, with 15 bases between them. The V gene's germline CDR1 is SQVTM and CDR2 ANQGSEA. CDR3 size: 14 residues. The CDR3 is CSVVRGGVQETQYF. The CDR3 DNA reads as TGCAGCGTCGTCCGAGGTGGGGTCCAAGAGACCCAGTACTTC.

The rearrangement joins TRBV7-9 to TRBJ1-2; D possibly corresponds to TRBD1 (6 bases). The CDR3 totals 14 residues. The germline V and J ends were trimmed by 3 bases and 8 bases, with 16 bases remaining between them. The germline V gene has CDR1 SEHNR and CDR2 FQNEAQ (reference sequence). CDR3 nucleotide sequence: TGTGCCAGCAGCTTCGGCGGGGGCGGGGGAGGCTACACCTTC. This sequence encodes CASSFGGGGGGYTF.

The chain links TRBV5-1 to TRBJ2-1; D call uncertain. The CDR3 length is 16 residues. The V end lost 3 bases, the J end lost 3 bases, and 16 bases lay between the germline ends. Germline V CDR1 and CDR2: SGHRS, YFSETQ. Here the CDR3 DNA reads TGCGCCAGCAGCTCCCAACCCATAGCCAGCTACAATGAGCAGTTCTTC. Translated, it gives CASSSQPIASYNEQFF. Full variable domain (remainder filled in from reference TRBV5-1 and TRBJ2-1): KAGVTQTPRYLIKTRGQQVTLSCSPISGHRSVSWYQQTPGQGLQFLFEYFSETQRNKGNFPGRFSGRQFSNSRSEMNVSTLELGDSALYLCASSSQPIASYNEQFFGPGTRLTVL.

In its sample, this clonotype was seen a few times. The V call is TRBV2, the J call TRBJ2-1; a weak D match, TRBD2 (7 bases). Looked up from germline, CDR1 is SNHLY and CDR2 is FYNNEI. The CDR3 runs to 12 residues. Trimming left V 8 bases short and J 15 bases short, with 20 bases between. The chain's CDR3 is CASLLVGGAPFF. CDR3 bases: TGTGCCAGCCTCTTAGTGGGGGGGGCTCCGTTCTTC.

The V gene is TRBV4-1, the J gene TRBJ2-1; the match to TRBD2 covers 10 bases. Trimming cost V 2 bases and J 2 bases; bases outside gene matches: 3. The germline gives CDR1 MGHRA, CDR2 YSYEKL. The CDR3 contains 16 residues. DNA of the CDR3: TGCGCCAGCAGCCAATATACTAGCGGGGCCTACAATGAGCAGTTCTTC. As protein: CASSQYTSGAYNEQFF.

This clonotype was picked up a small number of times. This chain uses TRBV20-1 with TRBJ2-1; TRBD2 matches at 13 bases. Germline assignment: CDR1 DFQATT and CDR2 SNEGSKA (reference sequence). The CDR3 extends over 14 amino acids. V gave up 5 bases and J gave up 8 bases; unmatched junction bases: 6. CDR3 sequence: CSAFTSGGAHEQFF. The CDR3, as DNA: TGCAGTGCTTTTACTAGCGGGGGGGCCCATGAGCAGTTCTTC.

This clonotype has just a few counts. This sequence joins TRBV27 and TRBJ2-4, with unresolved D. The CDR3 runs to 13 residues. CDR1 MNHEY and CDR2 SMNVEV come from the germline V gene (reference sequence). Trimming took 4 bases from V and 5 from J, leaving 9 bases between them. CDR3 in amino acids: CASSSETQNIQYF. CDR3 coding DNA: TGTGCCAGCAGTTCCGAGACCCAAAACATTCAGTACTTC.

The genes are TRBV7-3 and TRBJ2-1, with D possibly TRBD2 on 5 matching bases. Germline V gene sequence: CDR1 SGHTA, CDR2 FQGTGA. The CDR3 covers 12 residues. V lost 2 bases and J 15 bases, leaving 14 bases between the germline ends. The CDR3 spells CASSLDLADLFF. The CDR3 DNA is TGTGCCAGCAGCTTAGATTTGGCGGACTTGTTCTTC.

The chain couples TRBV14 to TRBJ2-1; D might be TRBD1 (6 bases). CDR3 length: 17 amino acids. Trimming took off 6 bases at V and 0 bases at J, with 18 bases between the two ends. From germline, CDR1 is SGHDN and CDR2 FVKESK. In nucleotides, the CDR3 is TGTGCCAGCAGTTTCGCCGGGACACCGAGCTCCTACAATGAGCAGTTCTTC. It yields the protein CASSFAGTPSSYNEQFF.

V and J are TRBV20-1 and TRBJ2-7; D not resolved. Germline CDR1 is DFQATT and CDR2 is SNEGSKA (reference sequence). V was trimmed by 6 bases and J by 4 bases, leaving 25 bases between them. The CDR3 loop spans 16 amino acids. The CDR3 is CSATSQGLLSFYEQYF. Written as DNA, the CDR3 is TGCAGTGCCACCTCTCAAGGGCTTCTTTCTTTTTACGAGCAGTACTTC.

The V call is TRBV20-1, the J call TRBJ1-1; D gene uncertain. The V and J ends lost 0 bases and 2 bases respectively, with 10 bases between them. The CDR3 is 14 residues long. Germline V lookup: CDR1 DFQATT, CDR2 SNEGSKA (reference sequence). The DNA of the CDR3 is TGCAGTGCTAGAGATTCGCGACAAAACACTGAAGCTTTCTTT. This gives the protein CSARDSRQNTEAFF.

This rearrangement joins TRBV7-2 to TRBJ2-2, with a possible D match to TRBD1 (6 bases). CDR1 is SGHTA and CDR2 is FQGNSA in the germline V gene. Trimming took 3 bases from V and 5 from J, leaving 13 bases between them. This CDR3 spans 15 amino acids. Here the CDR3 reads CASSLGRGATGELFF. In nucleotides, the CDR3 is TGTGCCAGCAGCTTGGGCAGGGGAGCGACCGGGGAGCTGTTTTTT.

The chain couples TRBV6-5 to TRBJ1-2, with 10 bases aligning to TRBD1. V lost 1 base and J lost 8; bases outside the gene matches: 13. The CDR3 is 17 amino acids. Germline V CDR1 and CDR2: MNHEY, SVGAGI. Here the CDR3 reads CASSYYGTGEFFEGYTF. The CDR3 region has the DNA TGTGCCAGCAGTTACTATGGGACAGGGGAATTTTTTGAGGGCTACACCTTC.

This chain uses TRBV29-1 with TRBJ2-2; possibly TRBD2 for D (6 bases). V lost 8 bases to trimming and J lost 0 bases, with 13 bases between them. This CDR3 contains 14 residues. CDR1 and CDR2 from the germline V gene are SQVTM and ANQGSEA. The chain's CDR3 is CSHSGLTNTGELFF. Here the CDR3 DNA reads TGCAGCCACTCCGGACTAACGAACACCGGGGAGCTGTTTTTT.

This clonotype was counted a few times. The V call is TRBV5-4, the J call TRBJ2-5; maybe TRBD2 (6 bases). V dropped 4 bases and J dropped 3 bases, with 10 bases sitting between them. The germline gives CDR1 SGHNT, CDR2 YYREEE (reference sequence). This CDR3 contains 13 residues. Written as DNA, the CDR3 is TGTGCCAGCAGCCCTGAGCGGGAAGAGACCCAGTACTTC. Translated: CASSPEREETQYF.

This clonotype has a count of ten or more. The chain carries TRBV6-5 and TRBJ1-1, with 10 positions matching TRBD1. CDR1 is MNHEY and CDR2 is SVGAGI in the germline V gene. The CDR3 extends over 14 amino acids. The ends lost 7 bases at V and 4 bases at J; junction bases unmatched: 6. CDR3 sequence: CASTRTGGVTEAFF. The CDR3 region has the DNA TGTGCCAGCACCCGGACAGGGGGAGTCACTGAAGCTTTCTTT.

Turning to this clonotype: Since a much larger clone is just one base distant, this may be a read error. The genes are TRBV6-1 and TRBJ2-1; 11 bases fit TRBD2. The CDR3 spans 14 residues. From germline, CDR1 is MNHNS and CDR2 SASEGT. The trim removed 4 bases at V and 8 bases at J, leaving 4 bases unmatched. Written as DNA, the CDR3 is TGTGCCAGCAGTGCTAGCGGGGGGTCCCATGAGCAGTTCTTC. It yields the protein CASSASGGSHEQFF.

This chain uses TRBV28 with TRBJ1-2; 9 nucleotides agree with TRBD1. CDR1 MDHEN and CDR2 SYDVKM come from the germline V gene. CDR3 length equals 17 residues. Trimming removed 5 bases from V and 5 bases from J; junction bases left unmatched: 15. The CDR3 DNA follows: TGTGCCAGCAGTGCTCGTGGGACAGGGAAGAGAAGGTATGGCTACACCTTC. It is translated as CASSARGTGKRRYGYTF.

In its sample, this clonotype was seen a few times. This sequence joins TRBV6-1 and TRBJ2-3; D possibly corresponds to TRBD1 (5 bases). Germline V gives CDR1 MNHNS, CDR2 SASEGT. The V end was cut by 5 bases, the J end by 2 bases, with 26 bases between. This CDR3 is 19 amino acids long. DNA of the CDR3: TGTGCCAGCAGTCCTCTGACAGCCCAGTACCAACGGATCACAGATACGCAGTATTTT. It translates to CASSPLTAQYQRITDTQYF.

The chain is built from TRBV7-2 and TRBJ2-5; tentatively, D is TRBD1 or TRBD2 (7 bases each). The germline gives CDR1 SGHTA, CDR2 FQGNSA. V lost 2 bases and J lost 2, with 15 bases in between. The CDR3 totals 16 residues. The CDR3, as DNA: TGTGCCAGCAGCTTATCAGGGGGGGGGTTTCAAGAGACCCAGTACTTC. It translates to CASSLSGGGFQETQYF.

This clonotype was observed a handful of times. The chain links TRBV7-6 to TRBJ1-2; D is undetermined. The CDR3 is made up of 14 amino acids. Germline V gives CDR1 SGHVS, CDR2 FNYEAQ. Trimming removed 5 bases from V and 5 bases from J, with 15 bases in between. The CDR3 DNA reads as TGTGCCAGCAGCCCCGTTAGGCTTTTTTATGGCTACACCTTC. Translated: CASSPVRLFYGYTF.

Of note for this clonotype: Relative to the germline gene, one junction end is altered; a read error may explain this. J is TRBJ2-6 and V is TRBV10-3, with D possibly TRBD1 on 6 matching bases. The CDR3 is 16 amino acids. Germline loops: CDR1 ENHRY, CDR2 SYGVKD. The DNA of the CDR3 is TGTGCCATCTCGAGGACAGTCAGCTCTGGGGTCAACGTCCTGACTTTC. It specifies CAISRTVSSGVNVLTF.